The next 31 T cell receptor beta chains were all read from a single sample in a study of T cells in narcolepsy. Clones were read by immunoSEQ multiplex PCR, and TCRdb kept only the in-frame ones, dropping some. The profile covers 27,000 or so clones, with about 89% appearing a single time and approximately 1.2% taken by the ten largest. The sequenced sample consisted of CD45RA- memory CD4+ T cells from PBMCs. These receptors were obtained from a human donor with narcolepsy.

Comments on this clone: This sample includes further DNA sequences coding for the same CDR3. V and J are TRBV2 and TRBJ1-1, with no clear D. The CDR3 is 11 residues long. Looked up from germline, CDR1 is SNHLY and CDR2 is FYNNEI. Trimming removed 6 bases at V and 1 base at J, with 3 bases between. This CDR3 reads CASRENTEAFF. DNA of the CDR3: TGTGCCAGCAGAGAGAACACTGAAGCTTTCTTT.

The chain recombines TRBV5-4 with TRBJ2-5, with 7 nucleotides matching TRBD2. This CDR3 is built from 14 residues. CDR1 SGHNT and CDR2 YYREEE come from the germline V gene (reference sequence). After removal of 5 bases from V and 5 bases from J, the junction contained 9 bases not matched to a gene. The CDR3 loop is CASRRRGGEETQYF. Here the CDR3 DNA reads TGTGCCAGCAGACGGAGGGGAGGGGAGGAGACCCAGTACTTC.

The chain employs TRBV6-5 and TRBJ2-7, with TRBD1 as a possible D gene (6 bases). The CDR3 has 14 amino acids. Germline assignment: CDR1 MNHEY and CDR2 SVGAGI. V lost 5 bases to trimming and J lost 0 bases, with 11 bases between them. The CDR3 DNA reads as TGTGCCAGCAGTAGGACAGCGAGCTCCTACGAGCAGTACGTC. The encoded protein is CASSRTASSYEQYV.

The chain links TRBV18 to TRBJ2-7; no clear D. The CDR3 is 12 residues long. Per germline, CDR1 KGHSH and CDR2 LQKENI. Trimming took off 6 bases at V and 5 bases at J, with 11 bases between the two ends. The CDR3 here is CASSPGGDEQYV. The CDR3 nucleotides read TGTGCCAGCTCCCCCGGTGGGGACGAGCAGTACGTC.

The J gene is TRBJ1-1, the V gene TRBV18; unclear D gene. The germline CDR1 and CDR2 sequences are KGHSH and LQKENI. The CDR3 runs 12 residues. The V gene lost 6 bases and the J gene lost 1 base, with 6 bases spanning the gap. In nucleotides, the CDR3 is TGTGCCAGCTCGCGGCCGAACACTGAAGCTTTCTTT. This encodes CASSRPNTEAFF.

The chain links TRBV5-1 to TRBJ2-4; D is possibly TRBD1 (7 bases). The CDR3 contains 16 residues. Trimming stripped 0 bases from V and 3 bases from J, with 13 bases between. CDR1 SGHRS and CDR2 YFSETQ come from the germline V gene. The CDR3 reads CASSLATQGGKNIQYF. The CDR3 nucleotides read TGCGCCAGCAGCTTGGCCACTCAGGGGGGCAAAAACATTCAGTACTTC.

The CDR3 reads CASILRVDTEAFF. In DNA, the CDR3 is TGTGCCAGCATCCTTAGGGTTGACACTGAAGCTTTCTTT. This chain connects TRBV2 to TRBJ1-1; no clear D gene. Germline V gene lookup returns CDR1 SNHLY and CDR2 FYNNEI. The V end was cut by 7 bases, the J end by 3 bases, with 12 bases between. The CDR3 extends over 13 amino acids.

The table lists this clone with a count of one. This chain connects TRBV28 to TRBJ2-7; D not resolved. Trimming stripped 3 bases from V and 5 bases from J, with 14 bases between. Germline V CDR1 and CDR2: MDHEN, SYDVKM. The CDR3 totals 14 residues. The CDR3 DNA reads TGTGCCAGCAGTTTCCCACAAAATGGCGACGAGCAGTACTTC. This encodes CASSFPQNGDEQYF.

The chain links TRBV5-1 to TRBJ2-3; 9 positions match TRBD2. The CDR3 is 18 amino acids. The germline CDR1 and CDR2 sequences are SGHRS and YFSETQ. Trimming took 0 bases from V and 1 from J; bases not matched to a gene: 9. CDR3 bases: TGCGCCAGCAGCTTGGTCTGGGCGGGGGGGCCTGGCACAGATACGCAGTATTTT. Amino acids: CASSLVWAGGPGTDTQYF.

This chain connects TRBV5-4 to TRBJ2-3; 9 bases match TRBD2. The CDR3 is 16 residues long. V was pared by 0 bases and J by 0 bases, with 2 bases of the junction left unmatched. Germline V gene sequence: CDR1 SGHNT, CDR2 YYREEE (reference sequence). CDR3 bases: TGTGCCAGCAGCTTGGTGACTAGCGGCAGCACAGATACGCAGTATTTT. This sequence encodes CASSLVTSGSTDTQYF.

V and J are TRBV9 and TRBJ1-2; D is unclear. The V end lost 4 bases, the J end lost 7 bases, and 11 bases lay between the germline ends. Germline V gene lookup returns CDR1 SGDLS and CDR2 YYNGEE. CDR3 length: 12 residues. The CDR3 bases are TGTGCCAGCAGCCCTATTGGGTCTGGCTACACCTTC. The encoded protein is CASSPIGSGYTF.

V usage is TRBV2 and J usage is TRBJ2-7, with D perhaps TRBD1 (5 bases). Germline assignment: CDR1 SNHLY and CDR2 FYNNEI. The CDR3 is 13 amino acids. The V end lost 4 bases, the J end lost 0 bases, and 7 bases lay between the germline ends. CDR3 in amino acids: CASSGQSSYEQYV. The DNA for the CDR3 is TGTGCCAGCAGTGGACAGAGCTCCTACGAGCAGTACGTC.

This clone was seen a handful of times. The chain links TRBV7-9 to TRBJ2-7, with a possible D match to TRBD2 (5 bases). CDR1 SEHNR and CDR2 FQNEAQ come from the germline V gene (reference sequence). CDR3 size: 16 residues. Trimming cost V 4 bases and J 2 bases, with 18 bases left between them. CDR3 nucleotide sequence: TGTGCCAGCAGCTCAGCGGCCGGCCGGGCGCCCTACGAGCAGTACTTC. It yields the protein CASSSAAGRAPYEQYF.

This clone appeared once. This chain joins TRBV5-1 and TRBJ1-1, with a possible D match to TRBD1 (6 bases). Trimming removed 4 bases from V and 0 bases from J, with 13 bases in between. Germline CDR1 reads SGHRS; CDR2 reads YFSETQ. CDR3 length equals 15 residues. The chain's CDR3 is CASSGGAPMNTEAFF. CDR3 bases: TGCGCCAGCAGCGGGGGGGCCCCAATGAACACTGAAGCTTTCTTT.

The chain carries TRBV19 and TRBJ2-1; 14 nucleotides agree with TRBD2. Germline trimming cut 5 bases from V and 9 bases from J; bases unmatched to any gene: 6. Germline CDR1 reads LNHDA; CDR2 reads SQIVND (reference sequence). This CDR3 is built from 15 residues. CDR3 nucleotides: TGTGCCAGTAGTGTGACTAGCGGGGGGGGCATTGAGCAGTTCTTC. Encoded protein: CASSVTSGGGIEQFF.

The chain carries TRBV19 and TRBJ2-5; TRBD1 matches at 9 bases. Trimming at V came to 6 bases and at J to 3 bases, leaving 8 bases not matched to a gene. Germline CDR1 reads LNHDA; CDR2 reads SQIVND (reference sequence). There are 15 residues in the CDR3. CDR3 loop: CASRSRGQGKETQYF. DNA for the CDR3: TGTGCCAGTAGATCGCGGGGACAGGGAAAAGAGACCCAGTACTTC.

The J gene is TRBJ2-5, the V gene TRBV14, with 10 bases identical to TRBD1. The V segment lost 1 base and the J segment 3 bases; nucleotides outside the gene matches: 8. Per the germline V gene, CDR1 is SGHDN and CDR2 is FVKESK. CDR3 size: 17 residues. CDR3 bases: TGTGCCAGCAGCCAAGGCAAGGGGACAGGGGTGGAAGAGACCCAGTACTTC. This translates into CASSQGKGTGVEETQYF.

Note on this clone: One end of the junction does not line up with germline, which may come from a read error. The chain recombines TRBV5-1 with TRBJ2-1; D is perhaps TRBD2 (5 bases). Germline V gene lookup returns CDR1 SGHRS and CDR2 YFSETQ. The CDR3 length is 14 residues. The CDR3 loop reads CVSSLIPGDNEQFF. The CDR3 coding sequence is TGCGTCAGCAGCTTGATTCCCGGGGACAATGAGCAGTTCTTC. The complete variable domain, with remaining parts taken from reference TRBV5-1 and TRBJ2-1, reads KAGVTQTPRYLIKTRGQQVTLSCSPISGHRSVSWYQQTPGQGLQFLFEYFSETQRNKGNFPGRFSGRQFSNSRSEMNVSTLELGDSALYLCVSSLIPGDNEQFFGPGTRLTVL.

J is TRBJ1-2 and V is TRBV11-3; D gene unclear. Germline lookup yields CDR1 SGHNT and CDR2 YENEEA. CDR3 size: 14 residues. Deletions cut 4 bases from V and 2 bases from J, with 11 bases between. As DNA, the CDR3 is TGTGCCAGCAGCTGTCGGTGGCGGAACTATGGCTACACCTTC. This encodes CASSCRWRNYGYTF.

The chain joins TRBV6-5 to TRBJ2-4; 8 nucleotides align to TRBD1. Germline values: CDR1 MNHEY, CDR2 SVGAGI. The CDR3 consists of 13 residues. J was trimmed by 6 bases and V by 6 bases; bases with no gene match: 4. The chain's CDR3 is CASRGTGVNIQYF. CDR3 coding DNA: TGTGCCAGCAGGGGGACAGGCGTAAACATTCAGTACTTC.

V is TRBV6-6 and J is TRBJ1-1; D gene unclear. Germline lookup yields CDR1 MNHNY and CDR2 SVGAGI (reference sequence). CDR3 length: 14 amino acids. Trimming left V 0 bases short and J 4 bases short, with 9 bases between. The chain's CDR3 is CASSYSAGGTEAFF. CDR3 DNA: TGTGCCAGCAGTTACTCTGCCGGCGGCACTGAAGCTTTCTTT.

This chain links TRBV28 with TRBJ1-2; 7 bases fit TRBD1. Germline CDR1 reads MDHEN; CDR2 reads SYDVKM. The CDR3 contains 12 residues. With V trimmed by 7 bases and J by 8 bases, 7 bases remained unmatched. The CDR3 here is CASTSTGIGYTF. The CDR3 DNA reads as TGTGCCAGCACCTCGACAGGGATCGGCTACACCTTC.

The CDR3 reads CASSHASLEQGGNYGYTF. The CDR3 nucleotides are TGTGCCAGCAGTCACGCGTCCCTCGAACAGGGGGGAAACTATGGCTACACCTTC. This sequence joins TRBV7-9 and TRBJ1-2, with 8 bases aligning to TRBD1. V lost 6 bases and J lost 2; bases outside the gene matches: 17. In germline, CDR1 is SEHNR, CDR2 FQNEAQ (reference sequence). The CDR3 extends over 18 amino acids.

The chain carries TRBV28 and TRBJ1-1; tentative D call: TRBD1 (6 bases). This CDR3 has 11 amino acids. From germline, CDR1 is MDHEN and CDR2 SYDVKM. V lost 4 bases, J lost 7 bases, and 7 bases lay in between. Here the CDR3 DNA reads TGTGCCAGCAGTTACAGGGATGAAGCTTTCTTT. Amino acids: CASSYRDEAFF. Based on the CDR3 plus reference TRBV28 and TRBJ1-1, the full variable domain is DVKVTQSSRYLVKRTGEKVFLECVQDMDHENMFWYRQDPGLGLRLIYFSYDVKMKEKGDIPEGYSVSREKKERFSLILESASTNQTSMYLCASSYRDEAFFGQGTRLTVV.

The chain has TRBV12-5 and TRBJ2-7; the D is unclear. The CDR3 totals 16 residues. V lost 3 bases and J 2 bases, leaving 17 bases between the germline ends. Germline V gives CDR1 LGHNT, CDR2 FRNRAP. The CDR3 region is CASGFSPSGPPYEQYF. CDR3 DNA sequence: TGTGCTAGTGGTTTTAGCCCCTCCGGGCCCCCCTACGAGCAGTACTTC.

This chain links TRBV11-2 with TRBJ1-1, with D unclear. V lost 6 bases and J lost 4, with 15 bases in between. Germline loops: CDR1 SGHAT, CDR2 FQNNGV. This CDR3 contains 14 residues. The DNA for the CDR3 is TGTGCCAGCAGATTAAATGCGGGCGGCACTGAAGCTTTCTTT. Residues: CASRLNAGGTEAFF.

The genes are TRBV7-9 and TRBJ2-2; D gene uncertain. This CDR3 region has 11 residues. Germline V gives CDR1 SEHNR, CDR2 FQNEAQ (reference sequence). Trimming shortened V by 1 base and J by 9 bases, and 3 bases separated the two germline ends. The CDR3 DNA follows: TGTGCCAGCAGCTTAGTCCGGGAGCTGTTTTTT. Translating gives CASSLVRELFF.

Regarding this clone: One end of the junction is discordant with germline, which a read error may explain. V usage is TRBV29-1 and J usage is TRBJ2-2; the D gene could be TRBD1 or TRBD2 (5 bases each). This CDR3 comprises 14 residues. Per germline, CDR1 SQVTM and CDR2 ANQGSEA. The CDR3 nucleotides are TGCAGCGCGGCGGGCTTGGGGCGGGCCGGGGAGCTGCTTTTC. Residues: CSAAGLGRAGELLF.

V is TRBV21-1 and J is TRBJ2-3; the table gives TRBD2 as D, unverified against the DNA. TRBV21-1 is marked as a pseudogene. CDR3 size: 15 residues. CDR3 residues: CAVGTGGLSTDTQYF. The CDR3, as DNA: TGTGCCGTAGGCACGGGGGGCCTGAGCACAGATACGCAGTATTTT.

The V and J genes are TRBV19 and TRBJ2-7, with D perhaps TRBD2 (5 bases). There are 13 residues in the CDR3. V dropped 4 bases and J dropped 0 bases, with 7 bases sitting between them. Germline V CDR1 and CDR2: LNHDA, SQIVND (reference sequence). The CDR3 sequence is CASSSGLSYEQYF. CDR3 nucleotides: TGTGCCAGTAGTAGCGGACTCTCCTACGAGCAGTACTTC.

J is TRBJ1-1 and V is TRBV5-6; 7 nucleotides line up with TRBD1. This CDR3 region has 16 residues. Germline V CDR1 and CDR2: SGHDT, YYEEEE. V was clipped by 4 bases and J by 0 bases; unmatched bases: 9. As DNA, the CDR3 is TGTGCCAGCAGCAGCCGGGACAGAATAATGAACACTGAAGCTTTCTTT. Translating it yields CASSSRDRIMNTEAFF.